The following is a T cell receptor (beta chain) sequence with its context. Its antigen is unidentified. The sample is drawn from a study of cytomegalovirus exposure and HLA in healthy donors. General observations from the study: HLA restriction was apparent for most CMV-associated TCR beta chains in a later analysis. It is likely that the observed cluster of highly shared sequence variants was a sequencing artifact.

Per the germline V gene, CDR1 is SGHRS and CDR2 is YFSETQ. The CDR3 totals 17 residues. V dropped 0 bases and J dropped 1; count of bases not matched to a gene: 3. Researchers ran the PCR with 60 Vbeta and 13 Jbeta primers. Repertoires were generated with immunoSEQ multiplex PCR, while TCRdb's copy carries only in-frame clones and drops some. Of some 170,000 clones in the sample, 65% to 85% were seen once. The chain carries TRBV5-1 and TRBJ2-1; 11 bases are a match to TRBD2. The clonotype was recovered from a female donor in good health and CMV-seronegative. Sequences were obtained from PBMCs. The CDR3 nucleotides read TGCGCCAGCAGCTTGGGACTAGCGGGAAATTCCTACAATGAGCAGTTCTTC. This gives the protein CASSLGLAGNSYNEQFF.